The clone carrying this T cell receptor beta chain was seen only a few times. Antigen: not known. TCRdb re-analysed the 5' RACE reads in MiXCR, keeping a single row per CDR3 protein. Of under 400,000 distinct CDR3 sequences in the sample, 25% to 30% were seen once. This entry is derived from a study of T-cell memory formation after mild COVID-19. Study-level results: Researchers could not confirm that second-wave clones peaking on day 37 targeted SARS-CoV-2.

The CDR3 runs 16 residues. V lost 1 base and J lost 4, with 16 bases in between. Germline CDR1 is SEHNR and CDR2 is FQNEAQ (reference sequence). This TCR was recovered from an adult woman who had mild COVID-19 (a few samples of this study predate the infection). Cell type and time point are not known. The material sequenced was PBMCs or a T cell subset sorted from them (not recorded which). The V call is TRBV7-9, the J call TRBJ1-1; possibly TRBD1 for D (6 bases). The CDR3 coding sequence is TGTGCCAGCAGCTTAGGTCGCAGGGGCCACTCCACTGAAGCTTTCTTT. Amino acids: CASSLGRRGHSTEAFF.